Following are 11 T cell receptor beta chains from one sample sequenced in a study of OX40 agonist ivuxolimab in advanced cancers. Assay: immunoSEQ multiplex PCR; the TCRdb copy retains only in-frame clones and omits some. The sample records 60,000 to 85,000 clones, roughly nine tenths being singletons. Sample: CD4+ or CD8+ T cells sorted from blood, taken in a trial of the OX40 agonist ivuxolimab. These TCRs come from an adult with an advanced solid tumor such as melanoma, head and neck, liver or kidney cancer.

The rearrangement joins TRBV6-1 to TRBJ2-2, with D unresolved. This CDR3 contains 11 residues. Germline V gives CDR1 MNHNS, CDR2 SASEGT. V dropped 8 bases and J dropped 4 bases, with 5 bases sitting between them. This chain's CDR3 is CASVGTGELFF. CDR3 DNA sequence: TGTGCCAGCGTTGGCACCGGGGAGCTGTTTTTT.

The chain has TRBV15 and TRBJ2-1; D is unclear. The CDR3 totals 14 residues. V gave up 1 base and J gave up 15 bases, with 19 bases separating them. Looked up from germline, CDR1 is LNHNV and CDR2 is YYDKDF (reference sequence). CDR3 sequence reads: CATSRAGLGSRLFF. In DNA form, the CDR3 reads TGTGCCACCAGCAGAGCCGGGCTGGGCTCAAGGTTGTTCTTC. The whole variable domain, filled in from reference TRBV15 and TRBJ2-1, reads DAMVIQNPRYQVTQFGKPVTLSCSQTLNHNVMYWYQQKSSQAPKLLFHYYDKDFNNEADTPDNFQSRRPNTSFCFLDIRSPGLGDTAMYLCATSRAGLGSRLFFGPGTRLTVL.

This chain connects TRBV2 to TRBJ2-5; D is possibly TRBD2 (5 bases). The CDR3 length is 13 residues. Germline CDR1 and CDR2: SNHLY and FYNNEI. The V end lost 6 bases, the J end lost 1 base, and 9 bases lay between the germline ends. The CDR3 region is CASSRDLQETQYF. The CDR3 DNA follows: TGTGCCAGCAGCCGGGATCTCCAAGAGACCCAGTACTTC.

The CDR3 spells CASSLVNHRGRRDYGYTF. CDR3 coding DNA: TGTGCCAGCAGCTTAGTCAATCACAGGGGGCGCAGGGACTATGGCTACACCTTC. The rearrangement links TRBV7-9 to TRBJ1-2, with 9 bases that match TRBD1. The V gene's germline CDR1 is SEHNR and CDR2 FQNEAQ (reference sequence). The CDR3 has 18 amino acids. The junction had 12 bases not matched to a gene; V was cut back by 1 base and J by 3 bases. Supplemented by reference TRBV7-9 and TRBJ1-2, the full variable domain reads DTGVSQNPRHKITKRGQNVTFRCDPISEHNRLYWYRQTLGQGPEFLTYFQNEAQLEKSRLLSDRFSAERPKGSFSTLEIQRTEQGDSAMYLCASSLVNHRGRRDYGYTFGSGTRLTVV.

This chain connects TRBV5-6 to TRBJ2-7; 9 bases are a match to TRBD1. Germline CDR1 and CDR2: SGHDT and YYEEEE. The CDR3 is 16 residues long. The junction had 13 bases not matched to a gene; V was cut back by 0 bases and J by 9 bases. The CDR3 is CASSLEVGTGRRGQYF. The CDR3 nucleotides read TGTGCCAGCAGCTTGGAAGTGGGGACAGGGAGACGGGGGCAGTACTTC.

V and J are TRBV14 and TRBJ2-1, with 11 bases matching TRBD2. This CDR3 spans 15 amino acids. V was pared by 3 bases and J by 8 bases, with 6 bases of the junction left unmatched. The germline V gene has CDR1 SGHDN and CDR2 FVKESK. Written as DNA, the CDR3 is TGTGCCAGCAGCCAGGATCTAGCGGGAGGCCATGAGCAGTTCTTC. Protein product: CASSQDLAGGHEQFF.

In nucleotides, the CDR3 is TGTGCCTGGGGACCGGGACTCCTTAGGGGAGCTTTCTTT. It specifies CAWGPGLLRGAFF. This rearrangement joins TRBV30 to TRBJ1-1, with D tentatively TRBD1 (5 bases). Germline lookup yields CDR1 GTSNPN and CDR2 SVGIG (reference sequence). With 5 bases removed from V and 10 bases from J, the gap between germline ends came to 20 bases. CDR3 length: 13 amino acids.

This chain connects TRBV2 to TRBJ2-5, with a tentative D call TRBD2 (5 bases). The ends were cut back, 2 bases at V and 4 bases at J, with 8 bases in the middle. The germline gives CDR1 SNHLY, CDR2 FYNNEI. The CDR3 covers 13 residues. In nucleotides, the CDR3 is TGTGCCAGCAGTGAATATAGCGTAGAGACCCAGTACTTC. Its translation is CASSEYSVETQYF.

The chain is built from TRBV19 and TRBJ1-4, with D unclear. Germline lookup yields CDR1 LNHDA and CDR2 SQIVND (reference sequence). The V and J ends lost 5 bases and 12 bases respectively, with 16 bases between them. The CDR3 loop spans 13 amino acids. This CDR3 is CASSPRLPLELFF. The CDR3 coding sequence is TGTGCCAGTAGTCCCCGTCTCCCGTTGGAACTGTTTTTT.

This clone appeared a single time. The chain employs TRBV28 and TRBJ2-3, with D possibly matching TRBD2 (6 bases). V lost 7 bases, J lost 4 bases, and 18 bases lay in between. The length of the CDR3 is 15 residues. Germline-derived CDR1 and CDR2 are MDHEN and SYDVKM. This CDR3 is CASTPWGSGSDTQYF. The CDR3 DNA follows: TGTGCCAGCACCCCATGGGGTAGCGGCTCAGATACGCAGTATTTT. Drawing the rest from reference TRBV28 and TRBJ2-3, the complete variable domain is DVKVTQSSRYLVKRTGEKVFLECVQDMDHENMFWYRQDPGLGLRLIYFSYDVKMKEKGDIPEGYSVSREKKERFSLILESASTNQTSMYLCASTPWGSGSDTQYFGPGTRLTVL.

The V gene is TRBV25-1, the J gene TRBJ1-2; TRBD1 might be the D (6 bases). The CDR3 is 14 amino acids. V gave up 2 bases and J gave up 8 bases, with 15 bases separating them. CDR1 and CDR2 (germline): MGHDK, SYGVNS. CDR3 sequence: CASSETGRTSGYTF. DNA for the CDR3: TGTGCCAGCAGTGAAACAGGGAGAACTTCGGGCTACACCTTC.